The table lists the clone carrying this T cell receptor beta chain with a few counts. This entry comes from a study of blood T cell repertoires in COVID-19. The wider study: Nucleic acid was either cDNA or gDNA, and it came from T cells, B-cell-depleted T cells, or PBMCs.

Sequencing was performed with immunoSEQ multiplex PCR; in TCRdb, only in-frame clones are kept and a portion is missing. The table records 68,000 or so clones, about 80% of them present only once. Germline V gene sequence: CDR1 SGHRS, CDR2 YFSETQ. CDR3 length equals 14 residues. V was clipped by 4 bases and J by 5 bases, with 16 bases between them. Sequencing used peripheral blood. The clonotype originates from a human donor in a cohort sampled during active COVID-19. The chain joins TRBV5-1 to TRBJ2-7, with D tentatively TRBD2 (6 bases). Here the CDR3 reads CASSRTEGVHEQYF. The CDR3 coding sequence is TGCGCCAGCAGCCGGACGGAGGGCGTCCACGAGCAGTACTTC.